This is a list of T cell receptor beta chains from one sample in a study of blood T cells in healthy people across ages. TCRdb re-analysed the 5' RACE reads in MiXCR, keeping a single row per CDR3 protein. Of hundreds of thousands of distinct CDR3 sequences in the sample, more than 25% were seen once. Sequences were obtained from blood. Receptors were obtained from a woman aged 80 or older in good health. Each CDR3 is given with its conserved first and last residue. Fields, in order: D gene, clone size, J gene, V gene, CDR3 DNA, CDR3 protein. A D gene is named only where the DNA matches it firmly. Size is stated for part of the rows, as once, few or many counts, or as a class when the clone is expanded.

>.|many|TRBJ2-1|TRBV7-2
TGTGCCAGCAGCTTAGGCCTGAGCAATGAGCAGTTCTTC
CASSLGLSNEQFF
>TRBD2|few|TRBJ2-2|TRBV20-1
TGCAGTGCCACTTTAGCGGGGATGAACACCGGGGAGCTGTTTTTT
CSATLAGMNTGELFF
>TRBD1|few|TRBJ2-3|TRBV12-5
TGTGCTAGTGGTTTGGTAACTAGGACAGGGGACACAGATACGCAGTATTTT
CASGLVTRTGDTDTQYF
>TRBD2|many|TRBJ2-1|TRBV24-1
TGTGCCACCAGTGAGACTAGCGGGGGTACGTATGAGCAGTTCTTC
CATSETSGGTYEQFF
>.|many|TRBJ2-1|TRBV20-1
TGCAGTGCTCTGATGAGGGGGTTCTACAATGAGCAGTTCTTC
CSALMRGFYNEQFF
>.|many|TRBJ2-3|TRBV6-2/TRBV6-3
TGTGCCAGCAGTTACTCGAAACGGCTTTCCACAGATACGCAGTATTTT
CASSYSKRLSTDTQYF
>TRBD1|many|TRBJ2-6|TRBV3-1
TGTGCCAGCAGCCGGTGGGACAGGGGACTTACTGGGGCCAACGTCCTGACTTTC
CASSRWDRGLTGANVLTF
>TRBD2|.|TRBJ2-5|TRBV3-1
TGTGCCAGCAGCGCTCTAGCGGGGAGAGGAGAGACCCAGTACTTC
CASSALAGRGETQYF
>.|many|TRBJ1-5|TRBV4-3
TGCGCCAGCAGCCAAGAAATTGGTCAGCCCCAGCATTTT
CASSQEIGQPQHF
>.|.|TRBJ2-7|TRBV12-3/TRBV12-4
TGTGCCAGCAGTTTCGGCAGGAGCTCCTACGAGCAGTACTTC
CASSFGRSSYEQYF
>.|many|TRBJ2-7|TRBV7-9
TGTGCCAGCAGCTTAGCGCTCGGGGAAGGGGGAGCCTACGAGCAGTACTTC
CASSLALGEGGAYEQYF
>.|many|TRBJ1-2|TRBV20-1
TGCAGTGCTAGTCCCTCCCCCTATGGCTACACCTTC
CSASPSPYGYTF
>.|.|TRBJ1-5|TRBV27
TGTGCCGGCAGTTTAATAAGGAATCAGCCCCAGCATTTT
CAGSLIRNQPQHF
>.|.|TRBJ2-7|TRBV20-1
TGCAGTGCTAGAGCGATCGGAGAGGGATTTACCTACGAGCAGTACTTC
CSARAIGEGFTYEQYF
>.|few|TRBJ1-6|TRBV6-5
TGTGCCAGCAGCCCGCGGGTCCCAAAGGCACCCCTCCACTTT
CASSPRVPKAPLHF
>.|.|TRBJ2-5|TRBV5-1
TGCGCCAGCAGCTTGGTAGGGGGGGGCCATGGAGAGACCCAGTACTTC
CASSLVGGGHGETQYF
>TRBD2|.|TRBJ2-7|TRBV7-2
TGTGCCAGCAGCCTGGGACTAGCCTACGACGAGCAGTACTTC
CASSLGLAYDEQYF
>TRBD2|many|TRBJ2-7|TRBV6-2/TRBV6-3
TGTGCCAGCAGCCCCCGACTAGCGGGGGTTTCCTCCTACGAGCAGTACTTC
CASSPRLAGVSSYEQYF
>.|.|TRBJ1-4|TRBV5-5
TGTGCCAGCAGCACTGGACAGAAGGGGAATGAAAAACTGTTTTTT
CASSTGQKGNEKLFF
>TRBD1|.|TRBJ2-1|TRBV24-1
TGTGCCACCAGTGACCCTGGACAGGGAACCTACAATGAGCAGTTCTTC
CATSDPGQGTYNEQFF
>TRBD2|.|TRBJ2-3|TRBV5-1
TGCGCCAGCAGCTTTTTTACTAGCGGGGCAGATACGCAGTATTTT
CASSFFTSGADTQYF
>.|many|TRBJ2-5|TRBV12-3/TRBV12-4
TGTGCCAGCAGCCGCCAGCTAGGGAGGGAGACCCAGTACTTC
CASSRQLGRETQYF
>.|.|TRBJ2-3|TRBV20-1
TGCAGTGCCACGGGGCTGCCCTCTAGCACAGATACGCAGTATTTT
CSATGLPSSTDTQYF
>TRBD2|few|TRBJ2-6|TRBV28
TGTGCCAGCAGCCACGGCGGGGGGCGGGTAGTGGGGGCCAACGTCCTGACTTTC
CASSHGGGRVVGANVLTF
>TRBD1|.|TRBJ2-2|TRBV5-1
TGCGCCAGCAGCAAGCCGGGACAGGGGAACACCGGGGAGCTGTTTTTT
CASSKPGQGNTGELFF
>.|.|TRBJ1-2|TRBV18
TGTGCCAGCGCAGGGGACACAGCGTATGGCTACACCTTC
CASAGDTAYGYTF
>.|many|TRBJ2-1|TRBV7-2
TGTGCCAGCAGCCCCGGTGGAAGACGCTCCTACAATGAGCAGTTCTTC
CASSPGGRRSYNEQFF
>.|many|TRBJ2-7|TRBV6-2/TRBV6-3
TGTGCCAGCAGCGGGGCGGGCGAGCAGTACTTC
CASSGAGEQYF
>.|many|TRBJ1-2|TRBV29-1
TGCAGCGTTGAATTGGTGGAGGGAACCTATGGCTACACCTTC
CSVELVEGTYGYTF
>.|many|TRBJ2-3|TRBV3-1
TGTGCCACCAAAGGAGTAGGTACAGATACGCAGTATTTT
CATKGVGTDTQYF
>.|.|TRBJ2-1|TRBV20-1
TGCAGTGCTAGCCGGAGGGCCCAATACAATGAGCAGTTCTTC
CSASRRAQYNEQFF
>.|many|TRBJ1-2|TRBV20-1
TGCAGTGCTAGAGATCAGGGGAACCGGGATGGCTACACCTTC
CSARDQGNRDGYTF
>TRBD2|many|TRBJ2-5|TRBV4-3
TGCGCCAGCAGCCAAGATGGCGGGGGACTTCAAGAGACCCAGTACTTC
CASSQDGGGLQETQYF
>TRBD1|.|TRBJ1-4|TRBV27
TGTGCCAGCAGTGGGGGACAGGGTTATAATGAAAAACTGTTTTTT
CASSGGQGYNEKLFF
>TRBD2|.|TRBJ2-2|TRBV6-1
TGTGCCAGCACCTTAGGGACTAGCGGGGGGCCTGCCGGGGAGCTGTTTTTT
CASTLGTSGGPAGELFF
>.|.|TRBJ2-3|TRBV5-1
TGCGCCAGCAGCTTGGGAGGGAGTACAGGCACAGATACGCAGTATTTT
CASSLGGSTGTDTQYF
>.|many|TRBJ2-5|TRBV10-3
TGTGCCATCAGTAGGGACACAAACCAAGAGACCCAGTACTTC
CAISRDTNQETQYF
>.|few|TRBJ2-5|TRBV7-9
TGTGCCAGCCAGGAAGGGGCTTTCAATGAGCAGTACTTC
CASQEGAFNEQYF
>.|many|TRBJ2-6|TRBV28
TGTGCCAGCAGTTTAGAAGGGAAAGGGGCCAACGTCCTGACTTTC
CASSLEGKGANVLTF
>TRBD2|.|TRBJ2-1|TRBV7-2
TGTGCCAGCAGCTTAGGTTTGAGGCTAGCGGGGGGCATGGATGAGCAGTTCTTC
CASSLGLRLAGGMDEQFF
>.|.|TRBJ1-1|TRBV10-3
TGTGCCATCAGTGCCGCGGGGGACGCTGAAGCTTTCTTT
CAISAAGDAEAFF
>.|.|TRBJ1-2|TRBV4-3
TGCGCCAGCAGCCAAGTGTACCAGCCCAACTATGGCTACACCTTC
CASSQVYQPNYGYTF
>.|.|TRBJ2-2|TRBV5-1
TGCGCCAGCAGCTCGAAAAGTGGGGTAACGAACACCGGGGAGCTGTTTTTT
CASSSKSGVTNTGELFF
>TRBD1|once|TRBJ2-5|TRBV30
TGTGCCTGGAGTGGTTCACTTGGGGACAGGGGGATGGAGACCCGGTACTTC
CAWSGSLGDRGMETRYF
>TRBD2|few|TRBJ2-5|TRBV2
TGTGCCAGCAGGCTGGGGGGGGTACAAGAGACCCAGTACTTC
CASRLGGVQETQYF
>.|many|TRBJ2-3|TRBV24-1
TGTGCCACCAGTAACGGACGGCTCAATACAGATACGCAGTATTTT
CATSNGRLNTDTQYF
>.|.|TRBJ1-5|TRBV20-1
TGCAGTGCCCCGGGGGAGCCCCAGCATTTT
CSAPGEPQHF
>TRBD1|few|TRBJ1-2|TRBV10-3
TGTGCCATCAGTGACCCGACAGGGGGGATTTATGGCTACACCTTC
CAISDPTGGIYGYTF
>TRBD1|.|TRBJ2-2|TRBV29-1
TGCAGCGTTGGGCAGGGGGCGCCCGGGGAGCTGTTTTTT
CSVGQGAPGELFF
>TRBD2|many|TRBJ2-1|TRBV7-2
TGTGCCAGCAGCTCAGGACTAGCGGGGGTTAACAATGAGCAGTTCTTC
CASSSGLAGVNNEQFF
>.|.|TRBJ1-4|TRBV28
TGTACCAGCAGCCAAGAACAGGTGGCAAGGGAAAAACTGTTTTTT
CTSSQEQVAREKLFF
>TRBD1|many|TRBJ1-2|TRBV29-1
TGCAGCGTTGAAACGGACAGGGTATTATATGGCTACACCTTC
CSVETDRVLYGYTF
>.|many|TRBJ1-2|TRBV4-1
TGCGCCAGCAGCCAAAATGGACGTACAACTGGCTATGGCTACACCTTC
CASSQNGRTTGYGYTF
>.|.|TRBJ2-7|TRBV20-1
TGCAGTGCTAGTCCCACAGTCTACGAGCAGTACTTC
CSASPTVYEQYF
>.|few|TRBJ1-2|TRBV5-1
TGCGCCAGCAGCTTTGGGGCCTCAACACTTCTCTATGGCTACACCTTC
CASSFGASTLLYGYTF
>TRBD1|.|TRBJ2-7|TRBV5-1
TGCGCCAGCAGCCTGAAGGGACAGGGTGGTGAGCAGTACTTC
CASSLKGQGGEQYF
>TRBD1|.|TRBJ1-2|TRBV29-1
TGCAGCGTTGCCGCCGGGACAGCAACGCCTGGCTACACCTTC
CSVAAGTATPGYTF